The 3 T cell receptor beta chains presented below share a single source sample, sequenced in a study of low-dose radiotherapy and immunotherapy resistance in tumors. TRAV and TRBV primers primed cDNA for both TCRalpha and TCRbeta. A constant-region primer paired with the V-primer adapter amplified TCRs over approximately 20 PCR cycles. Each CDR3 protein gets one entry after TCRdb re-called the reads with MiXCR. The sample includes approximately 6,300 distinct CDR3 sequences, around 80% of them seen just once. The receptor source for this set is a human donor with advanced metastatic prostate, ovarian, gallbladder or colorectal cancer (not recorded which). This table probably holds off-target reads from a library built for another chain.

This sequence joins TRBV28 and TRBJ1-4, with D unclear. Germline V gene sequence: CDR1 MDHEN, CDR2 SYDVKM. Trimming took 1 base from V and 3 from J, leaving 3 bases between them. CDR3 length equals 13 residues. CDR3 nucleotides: TGTGCCAGCAGTTTATTTGCTAATGAAAAACTGTTTTTT. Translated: CASSLFANEKLFF.

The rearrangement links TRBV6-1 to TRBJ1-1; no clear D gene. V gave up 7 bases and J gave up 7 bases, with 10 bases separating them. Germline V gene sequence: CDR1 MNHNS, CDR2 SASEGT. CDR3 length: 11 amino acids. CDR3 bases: TGTGCCAGCACGACAAGAATTGAAGCTTTCTTT. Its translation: CASTTRIEAFF.

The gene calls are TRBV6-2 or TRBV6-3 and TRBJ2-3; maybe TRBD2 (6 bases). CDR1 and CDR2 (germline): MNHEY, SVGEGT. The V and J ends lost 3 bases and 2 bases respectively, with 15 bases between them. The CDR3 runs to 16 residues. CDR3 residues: CASSYGLAGITDTQYF. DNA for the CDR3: TGTGCCAGCAGTTATGGTCTGGCGGGAATCACAGATACGCAGTATTTT.